One sample yielded the 32 T cell receptor beta chains listed below, sequenced in a study of blood T cell repertoires in COVID-19. Libraries were prepared by immunoSEQ multiplex PCR; TCRdb keeps only in-frame clonotypes and omits some of them. The sample holds around 390,000 clones; 85% to 90% are singletons and the top ten take roughly 9.4%. The sequenced sample was PBMCs or T cells enriched from blood (not recorded which). The receptors were sampled from a woman aged 50 to 60 who had recovered from COVID-19.

The chain joins TRBV15 to TRBJ2-7; the D is unclear. The germline CDR1 and CDR2 sequences are LNHNV and YYDKDF (reference sequence). This CDR3 is 12 amino acids long. Trimming removed 3 bases at V and 6 bases at J, with 9 bases between. The chain's CDR3 is CATSSGVSEQYF. In DNA, the CDR3 is TGTGCCACCAGCAGCGGTGTGAGCGAGCAGTACTTC.

This chain uses TRBV6-5 with TRBJ2-7, with 7 bases identical to TRBD1. The CDR3 spans 14 residues. J gave up 1 base and V 10 bases, and 10 bases lay outside the gene matches. Germline V gene lookup returns CDR1 MNHEY and CDR2 SVGAGI. CDR3 protein: CATEDRESSYEQYF. Here the CDR3 DNA reads TGTGCCACCGAAGACAGGGAATCGTCCTACGAGCAGTACTTC.

The V and J genes are TRBV3-1 (or the pseudogene TRBV3-2) and TRBJ1-3; 9 bases match TRBD1. Per the germline V gene, CDR1 is LGHDT and CDR2 is YNNKEL (reference sequence). The CDR3 has 17 residues. Losses at the gene ends were 4 bases for V and 0 bases for J; bases not matched to a gene: 7. Written as DNA, the CDR3 is TGTGCCAGCAGCCCGCGGACAGGGGCCAGCTCTGGAAACACCATATATTTT. It specifies CASSPRTGASSGNTIYF.

The J gene is TRBJ1-2, the V gene TRBV7-2, with 7 bases identical to TRBD1. The CDR3 contains 15 residues. Germline CDR1 SGHTA, CDR2 FQGNSA. V gave up 1 base and J gave up 3 bases; unmatched junction bases: 5. CDR3 nucleotides: TGTGCCAGCAGCTTAGTAGCGGGGACAGACTATGGCTACACCTTC. It is translated as CASSLVAGTDYGYTF.

This chain's CDR3 is CASSLGMALGKDTEAFF. CDR3 sequence (DNA): TGTGCCAGCAGTCTCGGGATGGCCCTCGGGAAAGACACTGAAGCTTTCTTT. The chain combines TRBV28 with TRBJ1-1, with D unclear. The V end lost 5 bases, the J end lost 3 bases, and 22 bases lay between the germline ends. The CDR3 totals 17 residues. In germline, CDR1 is MDHEN, CDR2 SYDVKM.

The rearrangement uses TRBV7-2 and TRBJ2-7; D is possibly TRBD2 (5 bases). CDR3 length equals 13 residues. Germline loops: CDR1 SGHTA, CDR2 FQGNSA. Trimming cost V 4 bases and J 3 bases, with 10 bases left between them. CDR3 sequence reads: CASSSSAGYEQYF. The CDR3 nucleotides read TGTGCCAGCAGCTCCAGCGCGGGCTACGAGCAGTACTTC.

This clone was observed once. The chain couples TRBV5-4 to TRBJ1-4; TRBD1 is a possible D gene (5 bases). CDR3 length equals 15 residues. Trimming took off 2 bases at V and 0 bases at J, with 8 bases between the two ends. Germline CDR1 and CDR2: SGHNT and YYREEE (reference sequence). As DNA, the CDR3 is TGTGCCAGCAGCTTCGACAGCGCAACTAATGAAAAACTGTTTTTT. Amino acids: CASSFDSATNEKLFF.

The chain carries TRBV6-1 and TRBJ1-1; possibly TRBD1 for D (5 bases). The V end was cut by 2 bases, the J end by 0 bases, with 10 bases between. CDR1 is MNHNS, CDR2 SASEGT, per germline. CDR3 length equals 15 residues. The DNA of the CDR3 is TGTGCCAGCAGTGAATTAGGGGCTGTGAACACTGAAGCTTTCTTT. It is translated as CASSELGAVNTEAFF.

The genes are TRBV5-1 and TRBJ2-7; D not resolved. The CDR3 loop spans 14 amino acids. The V end lost 2 bases, the J end lost 3 bases, and 12 bases lay between the germline ends. Germline CDR1 reads SGHRS; CDR2 reads YFSETQ. CDR3 DNA sequence: TGCGCCAGCAGCTTCGGAGCGTCACGCTACGAGCAGTACTTC. It is translated as CASSFGASRYEQYF.

This rearrangement joins TRBV11-2 to TRBJ1-4; D not resolved. This CDR3 contains 18 residues. V was clipped by 5 bases and J by 5 bases, with 24 bases between them. In germline, CDR1 is SGHAT, CDR2 FQNNGV. In DNA form, the CDR3 reads TGTGCCAGCAGCCTACTAGCCGTTCCGGCCAGGAGAAATGAAAAACTGTTTTTT. This gives the protein CASSLLAVPARRNEKLFF.

This clone was seen a handful of times. This chain connects TRBV24-1 to TRBJ1-5; no firm D call. The CDR3 length is 16 residues. Trimming took off 6 bases at V and 4 bases at J, with 18 bases between the two ends. The germline CDR1 and CDR2 sequences are KGHDR and SFDVKD. The CDR3 sequence: CATSKAGVVPNQPQHF. Written as DNA, the CDR3 is TGTGCCACCAGTAAGGCCGGGGTAGTCCCTAATCAGCCCCAGCATTTT.

The V gene is TRBV29-1, the J gene TRBJ1-3; D is uncertain. Germline lookup yields CDR1 SQVTM and CDR2 ANQGSEA. CDR3 size: 13 residues. Trimming stripped 8 bases from V and 0 bases from J, with 11 bases between. DNA of the CDR3: TGCAGCACTATCGCTGGCTCTGGAAACACCATATATTTT. Translating gives CSTIAGSGNTIYF.

The chain recombines TRBV4-1 with TRBJ1-2; D might be TRBD1 (5 bases). The CDR3 contains 18 residues. V lost 3 bases, J lost 1 base, and 21 bases lay in between. Germline lookup yields CDR1 MGHRA and CDR2 YSYEKL. CDR3 bases: TGCGCCAGCAGCCAGAGTATTCTTCTTAGAGACAGTAACTATGGCTACACCTTC. This codes for CASSQSILLRDSNYGYTF.

The rearrangement links TRBV30 to TRBJ1-3, with 9 bases lining up with TRBD1. The V and J ends lost 3 bases and 7 bases, in that order; junction bases with no gene match: 13. The CDR3 is 16 amino acids. Germline V lookup: CDR1 GTSNPN, CDR2 SVGIG (reference sequence). CDR3 residues: CAWRPRTGVIGNTIYF. DNA of the CDR3: TGTGCCTGGAGACCTAGGACAGGGGTTATCGGGAACACCATATATTTT.

The genes are TRBV5-8 and TRBJ2-1; TRBD1 is a possible D gene (5 bases). The germline V and J ends were trimmed by 0 bases and 5 bases, with 12 bases remaining between them. In germline, CDR1 is SGHTS, CDR2 YDEGEE. The CDR3 runs to 15 residues. CDR3 nucleotides: TGTGCCAGCAGCTTGGGGGGCAGGGCGGACAATGAGCAGTTCTTC. Residues: CASSLGGRADNEQFF.

This clone was detected only once. The chain joins TRBV4-1 to TRBJ1-6, with TRBD1 matching 8 bases. Looked up from germline, CDR1 is MGHRA and CDR2 is YSYEKL. The V and J ends lost 4 bases and 8 bases, in that order; junction bases with no gene match: 7. This CDR3 spans 15 amino acids. The CDR3 region is CASSPDGQGYSPLHF. Here the CDR3 DNA reads TGCGCCAGCAGCCCCGATGGACAGGGATATTCACCCCTCCACTTT.

The gene calls are TRBV28 and TRBJ1-5, with TRBD1 as a possible D gene (5 bases). The CDR3 has 16 residues. The germline V gene encodes CDR1 MDHEN and CDR2 SYDVKM. V dropped 4 bases and J dropped 3 bases, with 16 bases sitting between them. The CDR3: CASSSTHPGLNQPQHF. The CDR3, as DNA: TGTGCCAGCAGTTCAACACATCCAGGGCTCAATCAGCCCCAGCATTTT. Combining the CDR3 with reference TRBV28 and TRBJ1-5 gives the whole variable domain DVKVTQSSRYLVKRTGEKVFLECVQDMDHENMFWYRQDPGLGLRLIYFSYDVKMKEKGDIPEGYSVSREKKERFSLILESASTNQTSMYLCASSSTHPGLNQPQHFGDGTRLSIL.

V gene TRBV7-9 combines with J gene TRBJ1-2; D unclear. Germline V gene sequence: CDR1 SEHNR, CDR2 FQNEAQ (reference sequence). V was cut by 5 bases and J by 0 bases, with 13 bases left in between. The CDR3 is 15 residues long. Written as DNA, the CDR3 is TGTGCCAGCAGCCCGGTTTCGCTCCCTAACTATGGCTACACCTTC. It encodes CASSPVSLPNYGYTF. Full variable domain (missing parts from reference TRBV7-9 and TRBJ1-2): DTGVSQNPRHKITKRGQNVTFRCDPISEHNRLYWYRQTLGQGPEFLTYFQNEAQLEKSRLLSDRFSAERPKGSFSTLEIQRTEQGDSAMYLCASSPVSLPNYGYTFGSGTRLTVV.

The chain combines TRBV29-1 with TRBJ1-4; TRBD1 matches at 8 bases. Losses at the gene ends were 1 base for V and 8 bases for J; bases not matched to a gene: 3. CDR3 size: 13 residues. Germline V gene sequence: CDR1 SQVTM, CDR2 ANQGSEA. The CDR3 bases are TGCAGCGTTGAAGGACAGGGGAGGGAAAAACTGTTTTTT. Protein sequence: CSVEGQGREKLFF.

J is TRBJ1-5 and V is TRBV19, with 8 bases fitting TRBD1. The CDR3 sequence is 16 residues long. Looked up from germline, CDR1 is LNHDA and CDR2 is SQIVND (reference sequence). Trimming took 5 bases from V and 1 from J; bases not matched to a gene: 7. The CDR3 sequence is CASSPYRGSSNQPQHF. The CDR3 coding sequence is TGTGCCAGTAGTCCTTACAGGGGGTCGAGCAATCAGCCCCAGCATTTT.

This rearrangement joins TRBV10-3 to TRBJ1-5; 11 bases fit TRBD1. Trimming removed 3 bases from V and 6 bases from J; junction bases left unmatched: 10. The CDR3 extends over 17 amino acids. Germline V gene lookup returns CDR1 ENHRY and CDR2 SYGVKD. CDR3 loop: CAISDSAGTGGSQPQHF. CDR3 DNA: TGTGCCATCAGTGACTCCGCCGGGACAGGGGGAAGTCAGCCCCAGCATTTT.

This chain joins TRBV5-1 and TRBJ1-5; D unresolved. The CDR3 runs 15 residues. CDR1 is SGHRS, CDR2 YFSETQ, per germline. V shed 0 bases and J shed 3 bases, with 10 bases lying between them. The CDR3 loop is CASSLVGESNQPQHF. CDR3 coding DNA: TGCGCCAGCAGCTTGGTTGGGGAGTCCAATCAGCCCCAGCATTTT.

V is TRBV15 and J is TRBJ2-1; 9 nucleotides match TRBD1. The CDR3 loop spans 15 amino acids. Germline CDR1 and CDR2: LNHNV and YYDKDF (reference sequence). The J segment lost 6 bases and the V segment lost 0 bases, leaving 3 bases of the junction unmatched. The CDR3 protein is CATSRDQDRGNEQFF. The CDR3 coding sequence is TGTGCCACCAGCAGAGATCAGGACAGGGGCAATGAGCAGTTCTTC.

The gene calls are TRBV5-1 and TRBJ2-3, with a tentative D call TRBD1 (6 bases). The germline V gene encodes CDR1 SGHRS and CDR2 YFSETQ. The CDR3 loop spans 15 amino acids. This chain's CDR3 is CASAPTGLYTDTQYF. The CDR3, as DNA: TGCGCGTCCGCCCCGACAGGCCTCTACACAGATACGCAGTATTTT.

V gene TRBV5-4 combines with J gene TRBJ2-2, with D possibly TRBD1 on 6 matching bases. This CDR3 comprises 14 residues. The germline gives CDR1 SGHNT, CDR2 YYREEE (reference sequence). Trimming took off 1 base at V and 5 bases at J, with 9 bases between the two ends. This CDR3 is CASSLSGVTGELFF. In nucleotides, the CDR3 is TGTGCCAGCAGCTTGTCAGGGGTTACCGGGGAGCTGTTTTTT.

CDR3 nucleotides: TGCGCCAACCCGGACAGACATTCACCCCTCCACTTT. Its protein product is CANPDRHSPLHF. The chain joins TRBV10-1 to TRBJ1-6; the D gene is possibly TRBD1 (6 bases). The ends were cut back, 10 bases at V and 8 bases at J, with 12 bases in the middle. Germline CDR1 reads WNHNN; CDR2 reads SYGVQD (reference sequence). CDR3 length: 12 amino acids.

CDR3 in DNA: TGTGCCAGCAGTTCGGGACTCCTCACAGCCTACGAGCAGTACTTC. Its protein is CASSSGLLTAYEQYF. The chain combines TRBV2 with TRBJ2-7, with a tentative D call TRBD2 (6 bases). The ends were cut back, 5 bases at V and 2 bases at J, with 16 bases in the middle. The germline gives CDR1 SNHLY, CDR2 FYNNEI. The CDR3 totals 15 residues.

The chain combines TRBV6-5 with TRBJ2-1; TRBD2 aligns across 7 bases. Germline CDR1 MNHEY, CDR2 SVGAGI. CDR3 length: 15 residues. The junction had 12 bases not matched to a gene; V was cut back by 6 bases and J by 7 bases. DNA for the CDR3: TGTGCCAGCAGGGACCATCCGAGGCGGGGGAATGAGCAGTTCTTC. Encoded protein: CASRDHPRRGNEQFF.

This clone was seen only once. The V call is TRBV28, the J call TRBJ1-5; the D gene is possibly TRBD1 (6 bases). The CDR3 spans 14 residues. With 5 bases removed from V and 6 bases from J, the gap between germline ends came to 14 bases. Germline V gene lookup returns CDR1 MDHEN and CDR2 SYDVKM. The CDR3 sequence: CASSSSGVVQPQHF. The CDR3, as DNA: TGTGCCAGCAGTAGTTCAGGGGTGGTTCAGCCCCAGCATTTT.

V usage is TRBV6-5 and J usage is TRBJ2-3, with 8 bases that match TRBD2. This CDR3 region has 14 residues. Trimming at V came to 8 bases and at J to 4 bases, leaving 8 bases not matched to a gene. Germline V gives CDR1 MNHEY, CDR2 SVGAGI. CDR3 sequence (DNA): TGTGCCAGCCGGACTAGCACCGTCGCAGATACGCAGTATTTT. Its translation is CASRTSTVADTQYF.

To note about this clone: Other DNA sequences in the same sample also yield this CDR3. In DNA, the CDR3 is TGCGCCAGCAGCTTGGGAGGCACAGATACGCAGTATTTT. It specifies CASSLGGTDTQYF. This chain links TRBV5-1 with TRBJ2-3, with D uncertain. From germline, CDR1 is SGHRS and CDR2 YFSETQ. With 0 bases removed from V and 1 base from J, the gap between germline ends came to 3 bases. The CDR3 is 13 residues long. The full variable domain, rest sourced from reference TRBV5-1 and TRBJ2-3, is KAGVTQTPRYLIKTRGQQVTLSCSPISGHRSVSWYQQTPGQGLQFLFEYFSETQRNKGNFPGRFSGRQFSNSRSEMNVSTLELGDSALYLCASSLGGTDTQYFGPGTRLTVL.

The chain employs TRBV5-1 and TRBJ2-1; no firm D call. The length of the CDR3 is 11 residues. CDR1 and CDR2 (germline): SGHRS, YFSETQ. Trimming took 0 bases from V and 10 from J, leaving 5 bases between them. CDR3 region: CASSLVREQFF. The CDR3 region has the DNA TGCGCCAGCAGCTTGGTACGGGAGCAGTTCTTC.